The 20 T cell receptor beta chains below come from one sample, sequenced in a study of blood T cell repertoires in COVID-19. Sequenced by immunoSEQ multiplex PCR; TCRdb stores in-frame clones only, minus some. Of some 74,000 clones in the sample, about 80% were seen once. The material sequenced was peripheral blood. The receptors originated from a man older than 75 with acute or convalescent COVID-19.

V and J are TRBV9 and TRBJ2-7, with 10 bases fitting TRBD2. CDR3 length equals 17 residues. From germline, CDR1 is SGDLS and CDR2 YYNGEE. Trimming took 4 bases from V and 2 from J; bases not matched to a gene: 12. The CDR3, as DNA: TGTGCCAGCAGCCGTACACCCGGGACTAGCGTCCCCTACGAGCAGTACTTC. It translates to CASSRTPGTSVPYEQYF.

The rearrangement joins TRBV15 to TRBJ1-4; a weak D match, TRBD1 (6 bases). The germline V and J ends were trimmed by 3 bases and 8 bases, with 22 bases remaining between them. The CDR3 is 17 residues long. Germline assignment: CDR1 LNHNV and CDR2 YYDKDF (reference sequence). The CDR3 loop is CATSSLGTPGPREKLFF. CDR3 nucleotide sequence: TGTGCCACCAGCAGCCTCGGGACACCGGGCCCCAGGGAAAAACTGTTTTTT.

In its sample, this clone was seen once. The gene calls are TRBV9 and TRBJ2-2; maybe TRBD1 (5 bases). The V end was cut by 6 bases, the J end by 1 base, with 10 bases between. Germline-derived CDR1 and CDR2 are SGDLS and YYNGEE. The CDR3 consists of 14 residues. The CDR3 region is CASNRGQNTGELFF. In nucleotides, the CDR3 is TGTGCCAGCAACCGAGGACAGAACACCGGGGAGCTGTTTTTT.

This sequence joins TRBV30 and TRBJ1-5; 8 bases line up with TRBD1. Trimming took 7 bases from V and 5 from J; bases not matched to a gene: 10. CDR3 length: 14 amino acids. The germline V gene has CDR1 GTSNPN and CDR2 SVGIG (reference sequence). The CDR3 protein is CAFQGAGSDQPQHF. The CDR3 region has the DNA TGTGCCTTTCAGGGGGCCGGGTCCGATCAGCCCCAGCATTTT.

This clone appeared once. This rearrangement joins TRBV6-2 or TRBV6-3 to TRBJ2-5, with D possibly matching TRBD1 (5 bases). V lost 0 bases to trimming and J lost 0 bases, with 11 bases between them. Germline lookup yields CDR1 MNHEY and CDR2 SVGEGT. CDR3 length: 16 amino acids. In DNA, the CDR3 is TGTGCCAGCAGTTACTCGGGGCAGCTATACCAAGAGACCCAGTACTTC. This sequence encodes CASSYSGQLYQETQYF.

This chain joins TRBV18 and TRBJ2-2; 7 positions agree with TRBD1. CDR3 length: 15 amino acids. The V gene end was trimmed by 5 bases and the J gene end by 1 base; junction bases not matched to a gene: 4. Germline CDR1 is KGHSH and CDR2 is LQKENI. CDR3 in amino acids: CASSSRQGNTGELFF. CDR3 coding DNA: TGTGCCAGCTCATCTCGACAGGGGAACACCGGGGAGCTGTTTTTT.

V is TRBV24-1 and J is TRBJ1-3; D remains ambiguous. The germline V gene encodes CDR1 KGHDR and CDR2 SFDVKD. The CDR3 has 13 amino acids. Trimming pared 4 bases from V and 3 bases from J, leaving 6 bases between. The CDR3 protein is CATSDPVGNTIYF. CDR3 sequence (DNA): TGTGCCACCAGTGACCCCGTTGGAAACACCATATATTTT.

CDR3 sequence reads: CASSPPAGYYGYTF. The CDR3 DNA is TGTGCCAGCAGCCCACCGGCGGGTTACTATGGCTACACCTTC. The rearrangement uses TRBV25-1 and TRBJ1-2; the D is unclear. Germline V CDR1 and CDR2: MGHDK, SYGVNS. Trimming took 6 bases from V and 3 from J, leaving 14 bases between them. The CDR3 is made up of 14 amino acids.

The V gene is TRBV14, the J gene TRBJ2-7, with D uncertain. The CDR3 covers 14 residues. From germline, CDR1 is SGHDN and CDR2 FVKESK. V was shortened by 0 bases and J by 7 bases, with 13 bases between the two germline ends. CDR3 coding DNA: TGTGCCAGCAGCCAAGATTGGAGAATCGGGGAGCAGTACTTC. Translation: CASSQDWRIGEQYF.

CDR3 nucleotide sequence: TGTGCCAGCAGTGGGCCTAGCGGAGGTACTAGCACAGATACGCAGTATTTT. This encodes CASSGPSGGTSTDTQYF. This chain links TRBV2 with TRBJ2-3; 7 bases map to TRBD2. Per the germline V gene, CDR1 is SNHLY and CDR2 is FYNNEI. V lost 4 bases and J lost 0; bases outside the gene matches: 10. This CDR3 has 17 residues. Full variable domain (outside the CDR3, taken from reference TRBV2 and TRBJ2-3): EPEVTQTPSHQVTQMGQEVILRCVPISNHLYFYWYRQILGQKVEFLVSFYNNEISEKSEIFDDQFSVERPDGSNFTLKIRSTKLEDSAMYFCASSGPSGGTSTDTQYFGPGTRLTVL.

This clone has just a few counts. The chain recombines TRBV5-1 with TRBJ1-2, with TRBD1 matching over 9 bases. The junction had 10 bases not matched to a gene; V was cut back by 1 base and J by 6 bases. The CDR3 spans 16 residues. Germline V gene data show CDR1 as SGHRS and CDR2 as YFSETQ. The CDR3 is CASSLPDRGGSDGYTF. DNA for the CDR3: TGCGCCAGCAGCTTGCCGGACAGGGGAGGCAGCGATGGCTACACCTTC.

CDR3 amino acids: CASSSAGVRLEAFF. The CDR3 DNA is TGTGCCAGCAGCTCAGCCGGCGTGCGGCTAGAAGCTTTCTTT. The J gene is TRBJ1-1, the V gene TRBV7-2; D remains ambiguous. V was cut by 4 bases and J by 8 bases, with 17 bases left in between. Germline V lookup: CDR1 SGHTA, CDR2 FQGNSA. The CDR3 totals 14 residues.

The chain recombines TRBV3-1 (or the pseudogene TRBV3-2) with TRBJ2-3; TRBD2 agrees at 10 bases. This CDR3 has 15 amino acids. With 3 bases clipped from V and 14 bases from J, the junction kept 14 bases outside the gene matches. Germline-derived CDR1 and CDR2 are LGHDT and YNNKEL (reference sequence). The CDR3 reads CASSHTSGAPSRLYF. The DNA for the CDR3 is TGTGCCAGCAGCCACACTAGCGGGGCTCCATCACGGTTGTATTTT.

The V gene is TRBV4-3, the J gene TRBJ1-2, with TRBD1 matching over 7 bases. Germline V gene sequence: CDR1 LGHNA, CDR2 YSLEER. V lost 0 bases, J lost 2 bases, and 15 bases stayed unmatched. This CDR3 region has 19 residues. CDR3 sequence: CASSQDRTGSPLANYGYTF. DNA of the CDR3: TGCGCCAGCAGCCAAGATAGGACAGGCTCACCTTTAGCCAACTATGGCTACACCTTC.

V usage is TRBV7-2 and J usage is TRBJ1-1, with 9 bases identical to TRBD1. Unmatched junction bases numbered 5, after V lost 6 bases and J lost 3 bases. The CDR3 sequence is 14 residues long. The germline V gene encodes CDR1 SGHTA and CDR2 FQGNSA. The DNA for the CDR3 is TGTGCCAGCAGATCCACAGGGGGCTACACTGAAGCTTTCTTT. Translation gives CASRSTGGYTEAFF.

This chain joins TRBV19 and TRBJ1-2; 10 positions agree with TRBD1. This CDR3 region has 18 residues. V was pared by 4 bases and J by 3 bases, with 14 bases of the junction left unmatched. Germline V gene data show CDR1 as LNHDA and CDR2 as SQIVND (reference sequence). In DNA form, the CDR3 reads TGTGCCAGTAGTACTGGGACAGGGGATTTCGGGTTATACTATGGCTACACCTTC. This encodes CASSTGTGDFGLYYGYTF.

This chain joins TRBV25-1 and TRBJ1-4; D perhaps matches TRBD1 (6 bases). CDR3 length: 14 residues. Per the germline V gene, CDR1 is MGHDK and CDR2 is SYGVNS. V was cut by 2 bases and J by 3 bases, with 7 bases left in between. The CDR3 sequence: CASSERTANEKLFF. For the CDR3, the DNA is TGTGCCAGCAGTGAACGGACAGCTAATGAAAAACTGTTTTTT.

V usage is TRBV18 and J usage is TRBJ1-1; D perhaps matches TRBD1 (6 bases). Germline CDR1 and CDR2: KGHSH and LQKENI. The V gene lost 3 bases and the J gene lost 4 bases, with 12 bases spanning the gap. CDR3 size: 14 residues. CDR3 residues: CASSPDSFPTEAFF. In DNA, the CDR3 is TGTGCCAGCTCACCGGACAGCTTTCCCACTGAAGCTTTCTTT.

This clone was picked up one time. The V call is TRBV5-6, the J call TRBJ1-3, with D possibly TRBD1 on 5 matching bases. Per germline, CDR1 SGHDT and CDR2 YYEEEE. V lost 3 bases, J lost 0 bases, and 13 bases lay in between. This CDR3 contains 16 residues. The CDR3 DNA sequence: TGTGCCAGCAGCTCTAATAGACAGATCTCTGGAAACACCATATATTTT. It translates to CASSSNRQISGNTIYF. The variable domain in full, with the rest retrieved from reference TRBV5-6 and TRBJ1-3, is DAGVTQSPTHLIKTRGQQVTLRCSPKSGHDTVSWYQQALGQGPQFIFQYYEEEERQRGNFPDRFSGHQFPNYSSELNVNALLLGDSALYLCASSSNRQISGNTIYFGEGSWLTVV.

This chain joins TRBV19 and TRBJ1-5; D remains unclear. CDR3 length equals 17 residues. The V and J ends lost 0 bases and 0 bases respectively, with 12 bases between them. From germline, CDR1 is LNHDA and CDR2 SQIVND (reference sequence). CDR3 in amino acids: CASSIDSRPYSNQPQHF. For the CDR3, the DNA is TGTGCCAGTAGTATAGATTCCAGGCCGTATAGCAATCAGCCCCAGCATTTT.